The source of this TCR beta chain is a study of CD8+ T cells in alopecia areata. Overall study: Treated patients received oral tofacitinib, 5 to 10 mg twice daily. Points from the study as a whole: Normal scalp showed lower clonality than lesional scalp, especially alopecia totalis/universalis.

Extracted RNA was reverse transcribed, and the resulting cDNA served as sequencing template. Only in-frame clones appear in the TCRdb table, and some are missing; sequencing was by immunoSEQ multiplex PCR. The sample includes about 150,000 clones, roughly 44% seen only once; the top ten take about 6.8%. Germline V gene data show CDR1 as SGHDT and CDR2 as YYEEEE. This CDR3 has 15 amino acids. J lost 5 bases, V lost 1 base, and 5 bases had no gene match. As for this clone: Its antigen is as yet unknown.

Lesional scalp punch biopsies and peripheral blood came from alopecia areata patients. Sorted populations comprised CD4+ and CD8+ T cells obtained from PBMCs. Sequenced sample: CD4+ T cells sorted from blood. The gene calls are TRBV5-6 and TRBJ2-5; 10 positions match TRBD1. The receptor was isolated from a human donor with alopecia areata. The CDR3 coding sequence is TGTGCCAGCAGCTTGTTTCGGGACAGGGGTGAGACCCAGTACTTC. Protein product: CASSLFRDRGETQYF.